This T cell receptor (beta chain) was sequenced during a study of control samples from healthy donors and cancer patients. The protocol was immunoSEQ multiplex PCR, while the TCRdb copy is restricted to in-frame clones and leaves out a portion. The top ten clones hold approximately 4.9% of a sample with around 180,000 clones, 88% of them seen once. From germline, CDR1 is GTSNPN and CDR2 SVGIG (reference sequence). The CDR3 has 14 amino acids. V gave up 1 base and J gave up 8 bases; unmatched junction bases: 6. The TCR sequence derives from a woman aged 25 to 39 in good health. Sequencing was carried out using blood. V usage is TRBV30 and J usage is TRBJ1-3; 9 bases are a match to TRBD1. CDR3 residues: CAWSEWTGAYTIYF. In nucleotides, the CDR3 is TGTGCCTGGAGTGAATGGACAGGGGCTTACACCATATATTTT.